These 5 T cell receptor beta chains share one sample of origin, sequenced in a study of CD8+ T cells in alopecia areata. Described treatment: oral pan-JAK inhibitor, 5-10 mg twice daily. Investigators isolated RNA and reverse transcribed it into cDNA to act as the sequencing template. TCRdb's copy holds only in-frame clones and misses some; the assay was immunoSEQ multiplex PCR. The profile shows 190,000 or so clones, roughly 50% of them singletons. The sequenced sample was CD4+ T cells sorted from blood, obtained at week 24, from a patient treated with tofacitinib. These receptor sequences come from a human donor with alopecia areata.

The rearrangement links TRBV4-3 to TRBJ2-2; TRBD1 aligns across 7 bases. This CDR3 is built from 16 residues. Per the germline V gene, CDR1 is LGHNA and CDR2 is YSLEER. V was clipped by 4 bases and J by 3 bases; unmatched bases: 8. CDR3 sequence: CASSLYGTADTGELFF. The CDR3 DNA reads as TGCGCCAGCAGCCTGTACGGGACAGCAGACACCGGGGAGCTGTTTTTT.

This clone was observed a few times. The rearrangement joins TRBV19 to TRBJ1-1, with 8 bases lining up with TRBD1. V dropped 2 bases and J dropped 6; count of bases not matched to a gene: 5. The CDR3 spans 14 residues. Germline CDR1 is LNHDA and CDR2 is SQIVND (reference sequence). CDR3 loop: CASSIYRGKAEAFF. The CDR3 bases are TGTGCCAGTAGTATATACAGGGGGAAGGCTGAAGCTTTCTTT.

This clone was observed a handful of times. CDR3 protein: CASLSPDTDTQYF. CDR3 nucleotide sequence: TGTGCCAGCCTCAGCCCTGACACAGATACGCAGTATTTT. The chain uses TRBV28 and TRBJ2-3; D remains unclear. The germline V gene has CDR1 MDHEN and CDR2 SYDVKM. The CDR3 loop spans 13 amino acids. Trimming took off 8 bases at V and 2 bases at J, with 11 bases between the two ends.

The chain carries TRBV6-5 and TRBJ1-5, with 7 bases matching TRBD1. Per the germline V gene, CDR1 is MNHEY and CDR2 is SVGAGI. After removal of 5 bases from V and 3 bases from J, the junction contained 7 bases not matched to a gene. The CDR3 sequence is 15 residues long. CDR3 DNA: TGTGCCAGCAGTCCCCGGGACAGACTCAATCAGCCCCAGCATTTT. Its translation is CASSPRDRLNQPQHF.

The genes are TRBV29-1 and TRBJ2-5; 7 bases are a match to TRBD1. Trimming removed 7 bases from V and 2 bases from J; junction bases left unmatched: 4. Germline loops: CDR1 SQVTM, CDR2 ANQGSEA. There are 12 residues in the CDR3. The CDR3 nucleotides are TGCAGCGCTGACAGGGATCAAGAGACCCAGTACTTC. Translating it yields CSADRDQETQYF. The whole variable domain, filled in from reference TRBV29-1 and TRBJ2-5, reads SAVISQKPSRDICQRGTSLTIQCQVDSQVTMMFWYRQQPGQSLTLIATANQGSEATYESGFVIDKFPISRPNLTFSTLTVSNMSPEDSSIYLCSADRDQETQYFGPGTRLLVL.